What follows are 2 T cell receptor beta chains derived from one specimen sequenced in a study of T cells in narcolepsy. This table comes from immunoSEQ multiplex PCR, and its TCRdb copy is limited to in-frame clones, with some not included. This table holds 25,000 to 30,000 clones, more than 75% found once. The sequenced sample consisted of memory (CD45RA-) CD4+ T cells from blood. The receptor set was obtained from a human donor in good health.

The V gene is TRBV19, the J gene TRBJ2-5; 8 bases fit TRBD2. In germline, CDR1 is LNHDA, CDR2 SQIVND (reference sequence). The J segment lost 2 bases and the V segment lost 5 bases, leaving 10 bases of the junction unmatched. The CDR3 consists of 16 residues. The CDR3 region has the DNA TGTGCCAGTAGTGGAAGAACCGGGACTAGACAAGAGACCCAGTACTTC. It translates to CASSGRTGTRQETQYF. The full variable domain, with the rest looked up from reference TRBV19 and TRBJ2-5, is DGGITQSPKYLFRKEGQNVTLSCEQNLNHDAMYWYRQDPGQGLRLIYYSQIVNDFQKGDIAEGYSVSREKKESFPLTVTSAQKNPTAFYLCASSGRTGTRQETQYFGPGTRLLVL.

The chain recombines TRBV29-1 with TRBJ1-1; 8 positions agree with TRBD1. The CDR3 is 15 residues long. With V trimmed by 7 bases and J by 4 bases, 14 bases remained unmatched. Germline lookup yields CDR1 SQVTM and CDR2 ANQGSEA. The CDR3 loop is CSASDRGVFSTEAFF. As DNA, the CDR3 is TGCAGCGCCTCCGACAGGGGAGTGTTTAGCACTGAAGCTTTCTTT.